The 27 T cell receptor beta chains presented below share a single source sample, sequenced in a study of blood T cell repertoires in COVID-19. The method was immunoSEQ multiplex PCR; TCRdb's version includes in-frame clones alone and lacks a portion of them. The table shows approximately 25,000 clones, with roughly 79% occurring only once. Input material: peripheral blood. All receptors come from a middle-aged man with COVID-19, enrolled during active disease.

V gene TRBV9 combines with J gene TRBJ1-3; tentative D call: TRBD1 (5 bases). The germline V gene encodes CDR1 SGDLS and CDR2 YYNGEE. There are 16 residues in the CDR3. V was clipped by 2 bases and J by 0 bases, with 12 bases between them. CDR3 sequence reads: CASSVGGLSSGNTIYF. Written as DNA, the CDR3 is TGTGCCAGCAGCGTCGGGGGACTGAGCTCTGGAAACACCATATATTTT.

The chain recombines TRBV28 with TRBJ2-3; 7 bases align to TRBD2. The CDR3 consists of 15 residues. V lost 5 bases to trimming and J lost 3 bases; unmatched junction nucleotides: 8. CDR1 is MDHEN, CDR2 SYDVKM, per germline. The CDR3: CASSPLTGRTDTQYF. The CDR3 DNA sequence: TGTGCCAGCAGTCCTCTCACCGGGAGGACAGATACGCAGTATTTT.

This clone occurred a few times. The chain combines TRBV19 with TRBJ2-1; TRBD2 matches 10 bases. The CDR3 runs 15 residues. CDR1 LNHDA and CDR2 SQIVND come from the germline V gene (reference sequence). After removal of 8 bases from V and 3 bases from J, the junction contained 7 bases not matched to a gene. CDR3 sequence (DNA): TGTGCCAGTGCCGAAACTAGCGGGGACTACAATGAGCAGTTCTTC. Translation gives CASAETSGDYNEQFF. Full variable domain (remainder filled in from reference TRBV19 and TRBJ2-1): DGGITQSPKYLFRKEGQNVTLSCEQNLNHDAMYWYRQDPGQGLRLIYYSQIVNDFQKGDIAEGYSVSREKKESFPLTVTSAQKNPTAFYLCASAETSGDYNEQFFGPGTRLTVL.

In this sample, this clone turned up a few times. This chain uses TRBV27 with TRBJ2-7, with 8 positions matching TRBD1. V was clipped by 5 bases and J by 4 bases; unmatched bases: 4. CDR3 length: 13 amino acids. Germline CDR1 is MNHEY and CDR2 is SMNVEV (reference sequence). Here the CDR3 reads CASSRTGMYEQYF. The CDR3 DNA sequence: TGTGCCAGCAGTCGGACAGGGATGTACGAGCAGTACTTC.

The chain is built from TRBV27 and TRBJ1-1, with D possibly matching TRBD1 (5 bases). Trimming took 4 bases from V and 0 from J, leaving 21 bases between them. The germline CDR1 and CDR2 sequences are MNHEY and SMNVEV (reference sequence). The CDR3 spans 18 residues. The CDR3 DNA reads as TGTGCCAGCAGTTCCCAGGGAGTGGGGGGAATAATGAACACTGAAGCTTTCTTT. It codes for CASSSQGVGGIMNTEAFF.

The gene calls are TRBV5-1 and TRBJ1-1; 7 bases fit TRBD1. Germline V CDR1 and CDR2: SGHRS, YFSETQ. The ends lost 0 bases at V and 9 bases at J; junction bases unmatched: 5. The CDR3 contains 13 residues. In nucleotides, the CDR3 is TGCGCCAGCAGCTTGGCCGAGAGGGGGCAAGCTTTCTTT. Protein: CASSLAERGQAFF.

The V and J genes are TRBV30 and TRBJ2-3; TRBD2 agrees at 10 bases. Germline V gene data show CDR1 as GTSNPN and CDR2 as SVGIG (reference sequence). The CDR3 covers 15 residues. With 5 bases clipped from V and 4 bases from J, the junction kept 9 bases outside the gene matches. The CDR3 reads CAWATGTSVADTQYF. CDR3 in DNA: TGTGCCTGGGCCACCGGGACTAGCGTCGCAGATACGCAGTATTTT.

The gene calls are TRBV12-5 and TRBJ2-2; TRBD1 matches 8 bases. The V gene end was trimmed by 4 bases and the J gene end by 6 bases; junction bases not matched to a gene: 13. From germline, CDR1 is LGHNT and CDR2 FRNRAP. The CDR3 is 17 amino acids. This CDR3 reads CASGWSPTGEESGELFF. CDR3 in DNA: TGTGCTAGTGGTTGGTCACCGACAGGGGAGGAATCCGGGGAGCTGTTTTTT. Full variable domain (remainder filled in from reference TRBV12-5 and TRBJ2-2): DARVTQTPRHKVTEMGQEVTMRCQPILGHNTVFWYRQTMMQGLELLAYFRNRAPLDDSGMPKDRFSAEMPDATLATLKIQPSEPRDSAVYFCASGWSPTGEESGELFFGEGSRLTVL.

V gene TRBV5-5 combines with J gene TRBJ2-1; D is unclear. Germline V CDR1 and CDR2: SGHKS, YYEKEE (reference sequence). Trimming shortened V by 1 base and J by 6 bases, and 17 bases separated the two germline ends. CDR3 length equals 16 residues. This CDR3 is CASSLIVQLNINEQFF. The DNA of the CDR3 is TGTGCCAGCAGCTTGATAGTACAGCTTAACATCAATGAGCAGTTCTTC.

The count of this clone is one. J is TRBJ2-7 and V is TRBV6-6, with 9 bases fitting TRBD1. The CDR3 runs 14 residues. J lost 7 bases, V lost 7 bases, and 11 bases had no gene match. Germline-derived CDR1 and CDR2 are MNHNY and SVGAGI (reference sequence). The CDR3 is CASTQGQGSEEQYF. The CDR3 nucleotides are TGTGCCAGCACCCAGGGACAGGGCTCTGAGGAGCAGTACTTC.

The chain employs TRBV19 and TRBJ1-1, with 11 nucleotides matching TRBD1. The V segment lost 3 bases and the J segment 4 bases; nucleotides outside the gene matches: 4. The germline CDR1 and CDR2 sequences are LNHDA and SQIVND (reference sequence). The CDR3 length is 15 residues. The CDR3 is CASSIAGQGGTEAFF. DNA of the CDR3: TGTGCCAGTAGTATTGCGGGACAGGGGGGCACTGAAGCTTTCTTT.

Judged by abundance, this clone is medium-sized. V is TRBV2 and J is TRBJ2-1, with 8 nucleotides matching TRBD2. The CDR3 is 15 residues long. The V segment lost 4 bases and the J segment 8 bases; nucleotides outside the gene matches: 10. CDR1 and CDR2 (germline): SNHLY, FYNNEI. For the CDR3, the DNA is TGTGCCAGCAGTGTTGAGAGCGGGAGATTGGATGAGCAGTTCTTC. Its protein is CASSVESGRLDEQFF.

This clone was seen more than once but under ten times. The rearrangement joins TRBV19 to TRBJ1-5; possible D gene TRBD1, 6 bases. With 4 bases removed from V and 6 bases from J, the gap between germline ends came to 22 bases. In germline, CDR1 is LNHDA, CDR2 SQIVND (reference sequence). This CDR3 has 17 amino acids. The CDR3, as DNA: TGTGCCAGTAGTAGTGTGCGGGGGGGCGAAAGGACTCAGCCCCAGCATTTT. This codes for CASSSVRGGERTQPQHF.

V gene TRBV18 combines with J gene TRBJ2-1; D not certain. The CDR3 consists of 13 residues. The germline V and J ends were trimmed by 6 bases and 3 bases, with 9 bases remaining between them. Germline CDR1 KGHSH, CDR2 LQKENI. CDR3 region: CASSNSNYNEQFF. In DNA, the CDR3 is TGTGCCAGCTCGAACTCTAACTACAATGAGCAGTTCTTC.

The chain carries TRBV7-9 and TRBJ2-3; weak D call: TRBD2 (6 bases). The V gene lost 9 bases and the J gene lost 0 bases, with 7 bases spanning the gap. The CDR3 is 12 amino acids. Germline V lookup: CDR1 SEHNR, CDR2 FQNEAQ (reference sequence). The CDR3 sequence: CASGGSTDTQYF. The CDR3 bases are TGTGCCAGTGGGGGGAGCACAGATACGCAGTATTTT.

The gene calls are TRBV11-1 and TRBJ2-3, with 9 bases aligning to TRBD2. V lost 2 bases to trimming and J lost 6 bases; unmatched junction nucleotides: 6. This CDR3 spans 15 amino acids. Germline CDR1 SGHAT, CDR2 FQDESV (reference sequence). The CDR3 loop reads CASSLNSGSSDTQYF. As DNA, the CDR3 is TGTGCCAGCAGCTTAAATAGCGGGAGTAGTGATACGCAGTATTTT. Full variable domain (missing parts from reference TRBV11-1 and TRBJ2-3): EAEVAQSPRYKITEKSQAVAFWCDPISGHATLYWYRQILGQGPELLVQFQDESVVDDSQLPKDRFSAERLKGVDSTLKIQPAELGDSAMYLCASSLNSGSSDTQYFGPGTRLTVL.

The rearrangement uses TRBV24-1 and TRBJ1-2; no clear D. Germline CDR1 and CDR2: KGHDR and SFDVKD. With 4 bases removed from V and 2 bases from J, the gap between germline ends came to 10 bases. This CDR3 spans 14 amino acids. The CDR3 DNA reads as TGTGCCACCAGTGACCCTACACAGAACTATGGCTACACCTTC. This encodes CATSDPTQNYGYTF.

The DNA of the CDR3 is TGTGCCAGCAGTGAACGTGGGGACGGGGCTAGCGGGAGGCATACGCAGTATTTT. Protein sequence: CASSERGDGASGRHTQYF. This chain uses TRBV6-1 with TRBJ2-3; 11 positions agree with TRBD2. CDR3 size: 18 residues. In germline, CDR1 is MNHNS, CDR2 SASEGT. Trimming cost V 2 bases and J 7 bases; bases outside gene matches: 14.

This chain joins TRBV12-3 or TRBV12-4 and TRBJ2-1; maybe TRBD2 (5 bases). This CDR3 is built from 13 residues. V was trimmed by 5 bases and J by 9 bases, leaving 14 bases between them. CDR3 nucleotides: TGTGCCAGCAGTCCTACTCGAAGCGGTGAGCAGTTCTTC. Its translation: CASSPTRSGEQFF.

J is TRBJ2-3 and V is TRBV5-4; no clear D gene. V dropped 2 bases and J dropped 2 bases, with 12 bases sitting between them. Germline CDR1 reads SGHNT; CDR2 reads YYREEE (reference sequence). This CDR3 has 15 amino acids. The CDR3 DNA follows: TGTGCCAGCAGCTTAGGAGCTACTATCACAGATACGCAGTATTTT. Its protein product is CASSLGATITDTQYF.

The chain combines TRBV11-2 with TRBJ1-5; 7 bases line up with TRBD1. Germline trimming cut 3 bases from V and 5 bases from J; bases unmatched to any gene: 1. The CDR3 totals 13 residues. Looked up from germline, CDR1 is SGHAT and CDR2 is FQNNGV. CDR3: CASSLGTDQPQHF. The CDR3 DNA reads TGTGCCAGCAGCTTGGGGACAGATCAGCCCCAGCATTTT.

V gene TRBV7-6 combines with J gene TRBJ2-7; 7 bases are a match to TRBD1. Germline CDR1 is SGHVS and CDR2 is FNYEAQ. This CDR3 comprises 15 residues. The J segment lost 3 bases and the V segment lost 1 base, leaving 6 bases of the junction unmatched. The CDR3 reads CASSLVPGQIYEQYF. DNA for the CDR3: TGTGCCAGCAGCTTAGTACCGGGACAGATCTACGAGCAGTACTTC.

This clone was counted between two and nine times. The rearrangement joins TRBV20-1 to TRBJ1-3, with 8 bases aligning to TRBD1. V shed 3 bases, J shed 4 bases, and the junction held 5 bases outside the gene matches. Looked up from germline, CDR1 is DFQATT and CDR2 is SNEGSKA (reference sequence). The CDR3 is made up of 14 amino acids. CDR3 in amino acids: CSASDQGAGNTIYF. The DNA of the CDR3 is TGCAGTGCTAGTGACCAGGGGGCGGGAAACACCATATATTTT.

This clone was picked up one time. V usage is TRBV7-2 and J usage is TRBJ2-5, with D perhaps matching TRBD2 (5 bases). Trimming took 1 base from V and 5 from J, leaving 14 bases between them. Germline CDR1 reads SGHTA; CDR2 reads FQGNSA. There are 15 residues in the CDR3. CDR3 DNA sequence: TGTGCCAGCAGCTTAGTTGCGGCCGGGGTGGAGACCCAGTACTTC. Amino acids: CASSLVAAGVETQYF.

The J gene is TRBJ1-4, the V gene TRBV9, with 10 bases fitting TRBD1. From germline, CDR1 is SGDLS and CDR2 YYNGEE. The CDR3 consists of 15 residues. V was clipped by 2 bases and J by 8 bases; unmatched bases: 6. The CDR3 region is CASSVGTGVGEKLFF. The CDR3 DNA sequence: TGTGCCAGCAGCGTGGGGACAGGGGTAGGGGAAAAACTGTTTTTT.

The chain links TRBV3-1 (or the pseudogene TRBV3-2) to TRBJ1-2, with TRBD1 matching over 8 bases. CDR1 is LGHDT and CDR2 is YNNKEL in the germline V gene (reference sequence). The CDR3 loop spans 12 amino acids. After removal of 7 bases from V and 8 bases from J, the junction contained 6 bases not matched to a gene. The chain's CDR3 is CASTSGGAGYTF. The CDR3 coding sequence is TGTGCCAGCACCTCAGGGGGCGCGGGCTACACCTTC.

This rearrangement joins TRBV29-1 to TRBJ1-2; tentatively, D is TRBD1 (6 bases). CDR3 length: 12 amino acids. Germline V gene data show CDR1 as SQVTM and CDR2 as ANQGSEA. V was trimmed by 4 bases and J by 14 bases, leaving 20 bases between them. CDR3 sequence: CSVGRPPGHPTF. The CDR3 bases are TGCAGCGTTGGGAGACCTCCGGGACACCCGACCTTC.